The 10 T cell receptor beta chains presented below share a single source sample, sequenced in a study of neurological immune-mediated disorders. TCRdb reanalysed the 5' RACE reads using MiXCR and keeps one entry per CDR3 protein. The data hold 55,000 to 70,000 distinct CDR3 sequences, with more than 4.5% observed a single time. Sequences were obtained from PBMCs. These receptor sequences come from a human donor with multiple sclerosis. The donor label of this sample is uncertain.

About this clonotype: A single base separates this from a much larger clone, so it may be a read error. The rearrangement joins TRBV11-2 to TRBJ2-1; 9 bases are shared with TRBD1. Germline CDR1 SGHAT, CDR2 FQNNGV. The CDR3 consists of 13 residues. The CDR3 spells CANSWDRDGEQFF. The CDR3 DNA sequence: TGTGCCAACAGCTGGGACAGGGATGGAGAGCAGTTCTTC.

The sample holds many counts of this clonotype. This chain joins TRBV20-1 and TRBJ1-2; tentative D call: TRBD1 (5 bases). Germline V CDR1 and CDR2: DFQATT, SNEGSKA (reference sequence). The CDR3 extends over 12 amino acids. Trimming cost V 5 bases and J 5 bases, with 12 bases left between them. The CDR3 nucleotides read TGCAGTGCTGCCGGGACGGTGTATGGCTACACCTTC. It encodes CSAAGTVYGYTF.

This clonotype showed up many times. The chain has TRBV27 and TRBJ2-7; possibly TRBD1 for D (5 bases). The CDR3 covers 13 residues. Germline CDR1 and CDR2: MNHEY and SMNVEV (reference sequence). V dropped 6 bases and J dropped 1 base, with 10 bases sitting between them. CDR3 residues: CASSTDSSYEQYF. The CDR3 DNA is TGTGCCAGCAGCACAGACAGTTCCTACGAGCAGTACTTC.

This clonotype was seen at least ten times. The gene calls are TRBV6-5 and TRBJ1-6; weak D call: TRBD1 (6 bases). Trimming shortened V by 5 bases and J by 4 bases, and 15 bases separated the two germline ends. Looked up from germline, CDR1 is MNHEY and CDR2 is SVGAGI. This CDR3 has 16 amino acids. CDR3 residues: CASSTGGARYNSPLHF. CDR3 nucleotides: TGTGCCAGCAGTACTGGGGGGGCCCGGTATAATTCACCCCTCCACTTT.

This clonotype was counted only a few times. J is TRBJ2-1 and V is TRBV6-5; D could derive from TRBD1 or TRBD2 (5 bases each). In germline, CDR1 is MNHEY, CDR2 SVGAGI. V dropped 0 bases and J dropped 4 bases, with 13 bases sitting between them. This CDR3 comprises 16 residues. The CDR3 region has the DNA TGTGCCAGCAGTTACTCGAGAGGGGCCTATTACAATGAGCAGTTCTTC. Its translation: CASSYSRGAYYNEQFF.

This clonotype has just a few counts. V and J are TRBV6-6 and TRBJ2-5; D remains unclear. V lost 6 bases and J 5 bases, leaving 7 bases between the germline ends. Per the germline V gene, CDR1 is MNHNY and CDR2 is SVGAGI (reference sequence). CDR3 length equals 11 residues. CDR3 DNA: TGTGCCAGCAGCCAACAGGAGACCCAGTACTTC. Translated: CASSQQETQYF.

This clonotype has ten or more counts. The chain recombines TRBV6-5 with TRBJ2-1; TRBD2 agrees at 13 bases. The CDR3 length is 17 residues. Germline values: CDR1 MNHEY, CDR2 SVGAGI. Trimming at V came to 7 bases and at J to 7 bases, leaving 13 bases not matched to a gene. The CDR3 coding sequence is TGTGCCAGCACAGAACTAGCGGGGGGGGATGGTAGGAATGAGCAGTTCTTC. Protein product: CASTELAGGDGRNEQFF.

This clonotype was detected ten times or more. The V call is TRBV20-1, the J call TRBJ1-6; a possible D gene is TRBD1 (5 bases). V lost 1 base and J 7 bases, leaving 5 bases between the germline ends. The CDR3 totals 12 residues. In germline, CDR1 is DFQATT, CDR2 SNEGSKA (reference sequence). The CDR3 nucleotides are TGCAGTGCTAGAGGGGGCAATTCACCCCTCCACTTT. Translation gives CSARGGNSPLHF.

This clonotype has at least ten counts. The CDR3 does not close with the conserved phenylalanine or tryptophan, likely indicating a read error. No DNA is shown, since the ends of the CDR3 on it are uncertain; the CDR3 is the one TCRdb lists. The chain recombines TRBV2 with TRBJ2-7; TRBD1 reflects the table's D call only, with no check against the DNA. Ends included, the CDR3 has 12 residues. The germline CDR1 and CDR2 sequences are SNHLY and FYNNEI. CDR3 region: CASSGVRDKTVS.

This clonotype was recorded many times. This chain joins TRBV6-5 and TRBJ1-4, with D tentatively TRBD1 (6 bases). The CDR3 has 15 residues. The germline gives CDR1 MNHEY, CDR2 SVGAGI. V dropped 4 bases and J dropped 7 bases, with 16 bases sitting between them. The CDR3 DNA is TGTGCCAGCAGTTCCCGGGTAGGGGGAGGTGAAAAACTGTTTTTT. This gives the protein CASSSRVGGGEKLFF.